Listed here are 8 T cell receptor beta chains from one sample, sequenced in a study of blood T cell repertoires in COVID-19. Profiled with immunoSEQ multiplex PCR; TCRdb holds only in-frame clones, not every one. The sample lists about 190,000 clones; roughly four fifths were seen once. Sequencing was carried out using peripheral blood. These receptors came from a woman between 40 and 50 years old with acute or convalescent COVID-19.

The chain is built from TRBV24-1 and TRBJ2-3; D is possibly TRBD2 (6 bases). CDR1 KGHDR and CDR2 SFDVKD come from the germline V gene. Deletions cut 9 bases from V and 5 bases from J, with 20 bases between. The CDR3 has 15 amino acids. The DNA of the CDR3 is TGTGCCACCTCAAGGGCACGGGAGTATGGAGATACGCAGTATTTT. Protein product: CATSRAREYGDTQYF.

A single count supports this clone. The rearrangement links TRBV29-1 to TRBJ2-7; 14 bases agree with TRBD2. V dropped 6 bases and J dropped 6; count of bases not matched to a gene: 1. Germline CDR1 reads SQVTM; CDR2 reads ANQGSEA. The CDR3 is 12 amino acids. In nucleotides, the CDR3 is TGCAGCGTGGGACTAGCGGGGGCCGAGCAGTACTTC. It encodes CSVGLAGAEQYF.

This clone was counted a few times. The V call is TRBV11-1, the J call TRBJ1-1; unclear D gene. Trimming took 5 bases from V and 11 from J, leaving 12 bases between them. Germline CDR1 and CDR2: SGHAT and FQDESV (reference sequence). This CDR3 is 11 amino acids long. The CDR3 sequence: CASSQTSAAFF. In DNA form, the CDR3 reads TGTGCCAGCAGCCAGACTTCGGCGGCTTTCTTT.

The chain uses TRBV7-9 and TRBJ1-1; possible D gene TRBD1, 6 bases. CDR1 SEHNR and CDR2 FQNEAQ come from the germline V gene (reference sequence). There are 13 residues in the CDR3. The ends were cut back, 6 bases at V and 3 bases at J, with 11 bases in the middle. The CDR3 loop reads CASSTGIDTEAFF. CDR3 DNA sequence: TGTGCCAGCAGTACAGGGATCGACACTGAAGCTTTCTTT.

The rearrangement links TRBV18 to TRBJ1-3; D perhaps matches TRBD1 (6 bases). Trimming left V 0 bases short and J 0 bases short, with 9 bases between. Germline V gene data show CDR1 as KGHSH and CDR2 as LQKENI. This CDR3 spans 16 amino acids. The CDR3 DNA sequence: TGTGCCAGCTCACCACCGACAGGCCGCTCTGGAAACACCATATATTTT. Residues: CASSPPTGRSGNTIYF.

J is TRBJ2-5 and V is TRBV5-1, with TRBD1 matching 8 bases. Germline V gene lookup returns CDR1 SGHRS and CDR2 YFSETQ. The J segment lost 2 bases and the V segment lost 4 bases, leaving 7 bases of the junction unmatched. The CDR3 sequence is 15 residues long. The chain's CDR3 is CASSLGGTGQETQYF. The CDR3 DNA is TGCGCCAGCAGCCTCGGAGGGACAGGACAAGAGACCCAGTACTTC.

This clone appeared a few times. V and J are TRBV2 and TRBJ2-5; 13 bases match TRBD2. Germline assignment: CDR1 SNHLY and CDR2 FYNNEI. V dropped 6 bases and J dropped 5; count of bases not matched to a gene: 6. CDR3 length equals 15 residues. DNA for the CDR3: TGTGCCAGCAGGGGACTAGCGGGAAGGTGGGAGACCCAGTACTTC. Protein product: CASRGLAGRWETQYF.

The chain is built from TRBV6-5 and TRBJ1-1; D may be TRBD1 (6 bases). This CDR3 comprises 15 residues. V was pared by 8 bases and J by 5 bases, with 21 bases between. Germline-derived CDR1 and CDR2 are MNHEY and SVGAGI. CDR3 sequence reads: CASFSLGGGWTEAFF. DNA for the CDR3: TGTGCCAGCTTCTCTCTTGGGGGCGGATGGACTGAAGCTTTCTTT.